The clone carrying this T cell receptor (beta chain) was seen a few times. Its antigen is still unknown. The entry originates in a study of T cell repertoires in cytomegalovirus infection. Across the study: Shared public TCR beta signatures pointed to both CMV infection and a matching HLA type. Findings of the study overall: Cumulative frequency (of public TCR beta family members) identified carriers of CMV plus the relevant HLA.

The CDR3 runs 19 residues. Germline V gene sequence: CDR1 SGHVS, CDR2 FQNEAQ. Trimming removed 5 bases from V and 0 bases from J; junction bases left unmatched: 14. TCRdb reprocessed the reads with MiXCR, giving one entry per CDR3 protein. The sample gives roughly 640,000 distinct CDR3 sequences, roughly a quarter of which show up once; roughly 8% is in the top ten. J is TRBJ2-2 and V is TRBV7-8; 8 positions agree with TRBD1. Sequencing was done on a sample of CD8+ T cells from PBMCs. This TCR was sampled from a human donor in good health (CMV status not recorded). Some clones in this sample may be carry-over from other donors' samples. In DNA form, the CDR3 reads TGTGCCAGCAGCGTTGACAGGGGATCCCCCCGCGCGAACACCGGGGAGCTGTTTTTT. Its protein product is CASSVDRGSPRANTGELFF.